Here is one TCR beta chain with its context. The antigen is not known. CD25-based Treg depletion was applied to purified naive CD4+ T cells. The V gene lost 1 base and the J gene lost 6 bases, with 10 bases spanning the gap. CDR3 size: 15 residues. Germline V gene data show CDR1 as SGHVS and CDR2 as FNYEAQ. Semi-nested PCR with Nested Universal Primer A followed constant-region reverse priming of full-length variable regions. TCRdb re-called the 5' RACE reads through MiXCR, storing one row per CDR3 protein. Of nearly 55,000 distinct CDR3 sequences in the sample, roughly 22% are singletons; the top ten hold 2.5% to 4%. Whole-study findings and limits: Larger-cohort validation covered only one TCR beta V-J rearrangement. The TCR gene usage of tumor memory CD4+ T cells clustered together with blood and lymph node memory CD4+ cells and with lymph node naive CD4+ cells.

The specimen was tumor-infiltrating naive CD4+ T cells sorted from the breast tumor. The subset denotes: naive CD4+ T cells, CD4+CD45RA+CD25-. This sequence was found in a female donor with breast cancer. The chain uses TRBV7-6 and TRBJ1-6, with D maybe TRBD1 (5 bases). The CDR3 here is CASSLGAGTNSPLHF. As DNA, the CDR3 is TGTGCCAGCAGCTTAGGGGCAGGGACTAATTCACCCCTCCACTTT.